Sequencing of this T cell receptor (beta chain) was carried out in a study of cytomegalovirus exposure and HLA in healthy donors. The PCR ran on 60 Vbeta and 13 Jbeta primers. Clones were sequenced by immunoSEQ multiplex PCR, and TCRdb holds only the in-frame ones, with some missing. The sample records roughly 140,000 clones, under 70% being singletons. The origin of this receptor is a woman aged 30 to 39 in good health and CMV-seropositive. Sequenced material: PBMCs.

In nucleotides, the CDR3 is TGTGCCAGCAGGACGGGGAACACCGGGGAGCTGTTTTTT. Protein: CASRTGNTGELFF. The chain uses TRBV7-9 and TRBJ2-2, with no clear D. The CDR3 totals 13 residues. Germline lookup yields CDR1 SEHNR and CDR2 FQNEAQ (reference sequence). The V and J ends lost 6 bases and 1 base respectively, with 6 bases between them.